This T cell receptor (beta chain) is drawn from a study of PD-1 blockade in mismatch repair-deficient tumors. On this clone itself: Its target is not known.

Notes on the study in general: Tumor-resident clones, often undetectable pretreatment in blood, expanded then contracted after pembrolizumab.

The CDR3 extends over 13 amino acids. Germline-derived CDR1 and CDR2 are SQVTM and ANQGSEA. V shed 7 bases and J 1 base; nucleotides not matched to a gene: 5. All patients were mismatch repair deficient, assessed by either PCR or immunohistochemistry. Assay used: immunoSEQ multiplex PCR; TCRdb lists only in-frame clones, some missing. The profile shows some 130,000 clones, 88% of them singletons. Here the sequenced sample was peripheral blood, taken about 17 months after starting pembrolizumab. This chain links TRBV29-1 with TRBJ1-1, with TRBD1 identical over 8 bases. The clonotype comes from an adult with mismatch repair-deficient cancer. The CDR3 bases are TGCAGCGCATTAACAGGGGGGAACACTGAAGCTTTCTTT. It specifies CSALTGGNTEAFF.